Here is one T cell receptor beta chain with its context. No antigen is known for it. Germline-derived CDR1 and CDR2 are SGHNT and YENEEA. This CDR3 spans 16 amino acids. Trimming pared 2 bases from V and 2 bases from J, leaving 15 bases between. Profiling relied on immunoSEQ multiplex PCR, and the TCRdb table lists in-frame clones only, not all of them. The sample shows about 54,000 clones, more than 85% of them seen only once. The entry originates in a study of OX40 agonist ivuxolimab in advanced cancers. Across the study: Patient treatment consisted of intravenous ivuxolimab administration every 2 weeks at 0.01 to 10 mg/kg. General observations from the study: In general, CD8+ T cells held more expanded clones than CD4+ did, on average. By week 6 at 0.1 to 3.0 mg/kg, blood CD4+ and CD8+ T cells had expanded clonally.

The V and J genes are TRBV11-3 and TRBJ1-2; no clear D gene. Sequences were derived from CD4+ or CD8+ T cells sorted from blood, sampled in a trial of the OX40 agonist ivuxolimab. This receptor was identified in an adult with an advanced solid tumor such as melanoma, head and neck, liver or kidney cancer. The CDR3 spells CASSLYAGYTNYGYTF. CDR3 DNA: TGTGCCAGCAGCTTATATGCGGGATACACCAACTATGGCTACACCTTC.